What follows is one T cell receptor (beta chain) and its context. This entry is derived from a study of blood T cell repertoires in COVID-19. Profiling relied on immunoSEQ multiplex PCR, and the TCRdb table lists in-frame clones only, not all of them. The table records 150,000 to 200,000 clones, 90% to 95% of them present only once. V lost 3 bases and J 7 bases, leaving 16 bases between the germline ends. Germline lookup yields CDR1 LNHDA and CDR2 SQIVND (reference sequence). The CDR3 covers 15 residues. J is TRBJ1-5 and V is TRBV19; D gene uncertain. Sequenced: peripheral blood. This TCR was recovered from a woman between 50 and 59 years old with acute or convalescent COVID-19. The CDR3 here is CASSIRRRLPQPQHF. The CDR3 DNA follows: TGTGCCAGTAGTATCCGAAGGAGGCTCCCCCAGCCCCAGCATTTT.